This T cell receptor beta chain was observed in a study of T cells in Graves' hyperthyroidism and ophthalmopathy. Regarding the study as a whole: Most thyroid clonotypes expanded above 0.001 appeared in blood too. Separating ophthalmopathy from stable hyperthyroidism was achieved by a 13 V-J model.

This clonotype was seen once. The antigen remains undetermined. CDR1 and CDR2 (germline): SGHDT, YYEEEE. The CDR3 consists of 14 residues. V lost 2 bases to trimming and J lost 6 bases; unmatched junction nucleotides: 4. It was RNA transcripts that yielded the amplified TCR beta CDR3 regions. HTBI primers were employed in a first-round RT-PCR of the TCR CDR3. MiXCR, applied by TCRdb to the multiplex PCR reads, yields one record per CDR3 protein. The sample yields some 460,000 distinct CDR3 sequences, about a sixth seen once. Sequenced material: blood. The chain joins TRBV5-6 to TRBJ1-5, with 8 bases fitting TRBD1. The receptor was isolated from a woman under 30 with Graves' hyperthyroidism. The CDR3 region is CASSFGQGTQPQHF. The CDR3 nucleotides read TGTGCCAGCAGCTTCGGACAGGGCACTCAGCCCCAGCATTTT. The complete variable domain, with remaining parts taken from reference TRBV5-6 and TRBJ1-5, reads DAGVTQSPTHLIKTRGQQVTLRCSPKSGHDTVSWYQQALGQGPQFIFQYYEEEERQRGNFPDRFSGHQFPNYSSELNVNALLLGDSALYLCASSFGQGTQPQHFGDGTRLSIL.